One and the same sample provided the 10 T cell receptor beta chains below, sequenced in a study of patients and donors after allogeneic stem cell transplantation. One entry per CDR3 protein results from TCRdb running MiXCR on the RT-PCR reads. The table includes approximately 140,000 distinct CDR3 sequences, about 36% detected once. Sequenced material: blood, either unsorted or a sorted T cell fraction (not recorded which). The receptors shown here come from a human donor who was either an allogeneic HSCT recipient or a stem cell or donor lymphocyte infusion donor (not recorded which). It is not recorded whose cells these are; they may come from a transplant donor.

This chain connects TRBV7-2 to TRBJ1-5; D perhaps matches TRBD1 (6 bases). Germline CDR1 is SGHTA and CDR2 is FQGNSA. The ends were cut back, 2 bases at V and 0 bases at J, with 11 bases in the middle. The CDR3 is 16 residues long. The CDR3 DNA follows: TGTGCCAGCAGCTTAATAGGGGGAAATAGCAATCAGCCCCAGCATTTT. This translates into CASSLIGGNSNQPQHF.

This sequence joins TRBV20-1 and TRBJ1-6, with D unresolved. From germline, CDR1 is DFQATT and CDR2 SNEGSKA (reference sequence). The CDR3 runs 13 residues. The CDR3 DNA sequence: TGCAGCGTAACAAGGGAGGCGAATTCACCCCTCCACTTT. Its translation: CSVTREANSPLHF.

This clonotype was recorded a few times. The rearrangement uses TRBV29-1 and TRBJ1-2, with 9 nucleotides matching TRBD1. CDR1 and CDR2 from the germline V gene are SQVTM and ANQGSEA. V shed 7 bases and J 8 bases; nucleotides not matched to a gene: 8. This CDR3 is 12 amino acids long. CDR3 sequence reads: CSGGTGYFGYTF. The CDR3 bases are TGCAGCGGAGGGACAGGGTATTTCGGCTACACCTTC.

The J gene is TRBJ2-7, the V gene TRBV28; D uncertain. From germline, CDR1 is MDHEN and CDR2 SYDVKM. There are 15 residues in the CDR3. V was shortened by 4 bases and J by 3 bases, with 16 bases between the two germline ends. CDR3 region: CASSWGKQSYYEQYF. In DNA, the CDR3 is TGTGCCAGCAGTTGGGGTAAACAAAGCTACTACGAGCAGTACTTC.

This clonotype has more than one count but fewer than ten. The rearrangement links TRBV6-6 to TRBJ1-6, with a tentative D call TRBD1 (6 bases). There are 15 residues in the CDR3. Looked up from germline, CDR1 is MNHNY and CDR2 is SVGAGI (reference sequence). V lost 0 bases, J lost 8 bases, and 11 bases lay in between. CDR3 in amino acids: CASSYSGTSYSPLHF. The CDR3 DNA follows: TGTGCCAGCAGTTACTCCGGGACAAGTTATTCACCCCTCCACTTT.

CDR3 loop: CASSIGGTEAFF. The CDR3 DNA reads as TGTGCCAGCAGCATAGGTGGGACTGAAGCTTTCTTT. The V and J genes are TRBV12-3 or TRBV12-4 and TRBJ1-1, with D uncertain. The CDR3 covers 12 residues. With 6 bases removed from V and 5 bases from J, the gap between germline ends came to 10 bases.

The chain combines TRBV20-1 with TRBJ2-7, with TRBD1 identical over 9 bases. Germline V gene sequence: CDR1 DFQATT, CDR2 SNEGSKA (reference sequence). Unmatched junction bases numbered 5, after V lost 3 bases and J lost 2 bases. The CDR3 totals 14 residues. DNA of the CDR3: TGCAGTGCTAGCTGGGACAGGGATACCTACGAGCAGTACTTC. This sequence encodes CSASWDRDTYEQYF.

The chain is built from TRBV12-3 or TRBV12-4 and TRBJ2-3, with 10 bases fitting TRBD1. V shed 5 bases and J 5 bases; nucleotides not matched to a gene: 7. The CDR3 length is 15 residues. The CDR3 loop is CASSRDRGLVDTQYF. The CDR3 DNA reads as TGTGCCAGCAGTCGGGACAGGGGCCTCGTAGATACGCAGTATTTT.

V usage is TRBV5-6 and J usage is TRBJ1-1, with 10 bases aligning to TRBD1. The CDR3 covers 18 residues. J was trimmed by 3 bases and V by 3 bases; bases with no gene match: 14. Germline loops: CDR1 SGHDT, CDR2 YYEEEE. DNA of the CDR3: TGTGCCAGCAGCTCGGGACAGGGGTTATCAGGGCGTCACACTGAAGCTTTCTTT. It yields the protein CASSSGQGLSGRHTEAFF.

This clonotype was recorded a few times. This rearrangement joins TRBV27 to TRBJ1-1, with a weak D call TRBD1 (5 bases). This CDR3 comprises 14 residues. Germline values: CDR1 MNHEY, CDR2 SMNVEV (reference sequence). Between the trimmed V and J ends, which lost 8 bases and 0 bases, there was a span of 13 bases. The CDR3 nucleotides are TGTGCCAGCCTCTCCGGGACTGTGAACACTGAAGCTTTCTTT. Its translation: CASLSGTVNTEAFF.